These 21 T cell receptor beta chains came from one sample sequenced in a study of blood T cell repertoires in COVID-19. Only in-frame clones appear in the TCRdb table, and some are missing; sequencing was by immunoSEQ multiplex PCR. Of some 150,000 clones in the sample, more than 80% were seen once. Sequenced sample: peripheral blood. Every receptor here comes from a woman aged 40 to 55 with acute or convalescent COVID-19.

The chain links TRBV19 to TRBJ1-5; a weak D match, TRBD1 (5 bases). The CDR3 contains 13 residues. The germline V gene has CDR1 LNHDA and CDR2 SQIVND (reference sequence). The V end lost 4 bases, the J end lost 4 bases, and 8 bases lay between the germline ends. In nucleotides, the CDR3 is TGTGCCAGTAGTACCGACAGTAATCAGCCCCAGCATTTT. Translating gives CASSTDSNQPQHF.

J is TRBJ1-4 and V is TRBV7-6, with 7 bases lining up with TRBD1. V shed 5 bases, J shed 4 bases, and the junction held 13 bases outside the gene matches. The germline V gene encodes CDR1 SGHVS and CDR2 FNYEAQ. The CDR3 loop spans 17 amino acids. CDR3 DNA sequence: TGTGCCAGCAGCGCGTACCCCGTGGGACAGCTTAATGAAAAACTGTTTTTT. Translation gives CASSAYPVGQLNEKLFF.

In this sample, this clone turned up once. The chain has TRBV18 and TRBJ2-7; D gene unclear. V lost 0 bases to trimming and J lost 7 bases, with 10 bases between them. The V gene's germline CDR1 is KGHSH and CDR2 LQKENI. This CDR3 is 13 amino acids long. The CDR3: CASSPPQDGEQYF. Here the CDR3 DNA reads TGTGCCAGCTCACCACCGCAGGATGGGGAGCAGTACTTC.

The genes are TRBV7-9 and TRBJ1-1; D not resolved. Germline V gives CDR1 SEHNR, CDR2 FQNEAQ (reference sequence). The CDR3 totals 15 residues. With 1 base removed from V and 0 bases from J, the gap between germline ends came to 9 bases. The CDR3 spells CASSLEEGLNTEAFF. The CDR3 DNA reads as TGTGCCAGCAGCTTAGAGGAGGGATTGAACACTGAAGCTTTCTTT.

V gene TRBV30 combines with J gene TRBJ2-1; maybe TRBD1 (7 bases). Trimming removed 8 bases from V and 0 bases from J, with 17 bases in between. This CDR3 spans 15 amino acids. Germline V gene sequence: CDR1 GTSNPN, CDR2 SVGIG (reference sequence). The CDR3 nucleotides are TGTGCCGTAACAGCAGGGGGGTCCTCCTACAATGAGCAGTTCTTC. Translated: CAVTAGGSSYNEQFF. The full variable domain, completed using reference TRBV30 and TRBJ2-1, is SQTIHQWPATLVQPVGSPLSLECTVEGTSNPNLYWYRQAAGRGLQLLFYSVGIGQISSEVPQNLSASRPQDRQFILSSKKLLLSDSGFYLCAVTAGGSSYNEQFFGPGTRLTVL.

The chain carries TRBV14 and TRBJ1-2; maybe TRBD1 (6 bases). V lost 0 bases and J 8 bases, leaving 16 bases between the germline ends. Per germline, CDR1 SGHDN and CDR2 FVKESK. The CDR3 is 15 residues long. CDR3 bases: TGTGCCAGCAGCCAAGAACGCAGGGGTTTCGTGGGCTACACCTTC. It is translated as CASSQERRGFVGYTF.

The rearrangement links TRBV19 to TRBJ1-5; D perhaps matches TRBD1 (6 bases). Germline CDR1 LNHDA, CDR2 SQIVND (reference sequence). There are 14 residues in the CDR3. V dropped 6 bases and J dropped 1 base, with 10 bases sitting between them. CDR3 in DNA: TGTGCCAGTAGGAGACAGGCCAGCAATCAGCCCCAGCATTTT. This translates into CASRRQASNQPQHF. The variable domain in full, with the rest retrieved from reference TRBV19 and TRBJ1-5, is DGGITQSPKYLFRKEGQNVTLSCEQNLNHDAMYWYRQDPGQGLRLIYYSQIVNDFQKGDIAEGYSVSREKKESFPLTVTSAQKNPTAFYLCASRRQASNQPQHFGDGTRLSIL.

V is TRBV6-2 or TRBV6-3 and J is TRBJ2-7; 9 bases are a match to TRBD1. The CDR3 runs 15 residues. V was pared by 5 bases and J by 3 bases, with 8 bases of the junction left unmatched. From germline, CDR1 is MNHEY and CDR2 SVGEGT. CDR3: CASSQTGGYIYEQYF. In DNA form, the CDR3 reads TGTGCCAGCAGTCAAACAGGGGGCTATATCTACGAGCAGTACTTC.

V and J are TRBV9 and TRBJ2-3; D is uncertain. Looked up from germline, CDR1 is SGDLS and CDR2 is YYNGEE. The V and J ends lost 4 bases and 1 base respectively, with 4 bases between them. CDR3 length: 12 residues. CDR3 sequence: CASSSRTDTQYF. The CDR3, as DNA: TGTGCCAGCAGCTCTCGCACAGATACGCAGTATTTT.

The chain carries TRBV27 and TRBJ1-2, with 10 bases that match TRBD1. J gave up 4 bases and V 0 bases, and 5 bases lay outside the gene matches. Per germline, CDR1 MNHEY and CDR2 SMNVEV (reference sequence). The CDR3 sequence is 16 residues long. CDR3 DNA sequence: TGTGCCAGCAGTTTATCCGGACAGGGGGGCAGCTATGGCTACACCTTC. Translating it yields CASSLSGQGGSYGYTF.

Note on this clone: A much larger clonotype is one base distant, so this may be a read error. The sample contains more than one DNA sequence encoding this CDR3. The rearrangement links TRBV5-6 to TRBJ1-1; 9 positions match TRBD1. This CDR3 is built from 19 residues. Germline V gives CDR1 SGHDT, CDR2 YYEEEE. Trimming cost V 4 bases and J 3 bases; bases outside gene matches: 19. The CDR3 spells CASSATVSRDRVWDTEAFF. CDR3 sequence (DNA): TGTGCCAGCAGCGCTACCGTGTCCCGGGACAGGGTGTGGGACACTGAAGCTTTCTTT.

The V gene is TRBV29-1, the J gene TRBJ2-3, with TRBD2 identical over 7 bases. V lost 3 bases and J lost 0; bases outside the gene matches: 3. The CDR3 totals 14 residues. From germline, CDR1 is SQVTM and CDR2 ANQGSEA. CDR3 nucleotide sequence: TGCAGCGTTGATACTAGCGAAAGCACAGATACGCAGTATTTT. Its protein is CSVDTSESTDTQYF.

J is TRBJ2-1 and V is TRBV15; D ambiguous. Germline V gene data show CDR1 as LNHNV and CDR2 as YYDKDF (reference sequence). Trimming left V 5 bases short and J 9 bases short, with 17 bases between. The CDR3 is made up of 14 amino acids. DNA of the CDR3: TGTGCCACCAGCTCCGAACCCCCTGGCACTGAGCAGTTCTTC. This sequence encodes CATSSEPPGTEQFF.

The chain combines TRBV7-8 with TRBJ2-1, with 8 bases matching TRBD1. Looked up from germline, CDR1 is SGHVS and CDR2 is FQNEAQ. CDR3 length: 15 amino acids. The V and J ends lost 5 bases and 6 bases, in that order; junction bases with no gene match: 9. CDR3 DNA: TGTGCCAGCAGCGTCGACGAGACAGGGGTCAATGAGCAGTTCTTC. Its protein product is CASSVDETGVNEQFF.

The chain links TRBV19 to TRBJ2-5; the D gene is possibly TRBD1 (6 bases). CDR1 and CDR2 (germline): LNHDA, SQIVND (reference sequence). This CDR3 has 17 amino acids. V lost 2 bases to trimming and J lost 5 bases, with 21 bases between them. This CDR3 is CASSITGYGIELETQYF. The CDR3 DNA follows: TGTGCCAGTAGTATAACAGGGTATGGGATCGAATTGGAGACCCAGTACTTC.

This chain links TRBV18 with TRBJ1-1; no definite D call. This CDR3 has 13 residues. Trimming cost V 3 bases and J 9 bases, with 14 bases left between them. Germline CDR1 reads KGHSH; CDR2 reads LQKENI. CDR3 nucleotides: TGTGCCAGCTCACCGGGTAGCGACCGAAAAGCTTTCTTT. Translated: CASSPGSDRKAFF.

J is TRBJ1-2 and V is TRBV4-2; D gene unclear. The V gene's germline CDR1 is LGHNA and CDR2 YNFKEQ. Trimming cost V 0 bases and J 3 bases, with 8 bases left between them. This CDR3 has 14 amino acids. The CDR3 DNA is TGTGCCAGCAGCCAAGAGCAGTCATACTATGGCTACACCTTC. It is translated as CASSQEQSYYGYTF.

V usage is TRBV24-1 and J usage is TRBJ2-1, with D unclear. V was trimmed by 5 bases and J by 4 bases, leaving 11 bases between them. The V gene's germline CDR1 is KGHDR and CDR2 SFDVKD. CDR3 size: 14 residues. The CDR3 loop is CATSAWNGYNEQFF. Here the CDR3 DNA reads TGTGCCACCAGTGCCTGGAACGGGTACAATGAGCAGTTCTTC.

J is TRBJ1-1 and V is TRBV19; 7 positions match TRBD1. Germline V gene data show CDR1 as LNHDA and CDR2 as SQIVND (reference sequence). With V trimmed by 6 bases and J by 0 bases, 7 bases remained unmatched. The CDR3 has 15 amino acids. DNA for the CDR3: TGTGCCAGTAGGATCCGGGACAGCATGAACACTGAAGCTTTCTTT. It is translated as CASRIRDSMNTEAFF.

The chain combines TRBV5-4 with TRBJ2-1; 10 bases map to TRBD2. CDR3 length equals 15 residues. After removal of 0 bases from V and 5 bases from J, the junction contained 2 bases not matched to a gene. Germline CDR1 reads SGHNT; CDR2 reads YYREEE (reference sequence). Written as DNA, the CDR3 is TGTGCCAGCAGCTTGGTTCTAGCGGGGGACAATGAGCAGTTCTTC. This encodes CASSLVLAGDNEQFF.

J is TRBJ1-5 and V is TRBV2, with TRBD1 matching over 12 bases. The trim removed 7 bases at V and 6 bases at J, leaving 7 bases unmatched. This CDR3 is built from 15 residues. CDR1 SNHLY and CDR2 FYNNEI come from the germline V gene. DNA for the CDR3: TGTGCCAGCATCGCCGGGACAGGGGGCGGTCAGCCCCAGCATTTT. Protein sequence: CASIAGTGGGQPQHF.